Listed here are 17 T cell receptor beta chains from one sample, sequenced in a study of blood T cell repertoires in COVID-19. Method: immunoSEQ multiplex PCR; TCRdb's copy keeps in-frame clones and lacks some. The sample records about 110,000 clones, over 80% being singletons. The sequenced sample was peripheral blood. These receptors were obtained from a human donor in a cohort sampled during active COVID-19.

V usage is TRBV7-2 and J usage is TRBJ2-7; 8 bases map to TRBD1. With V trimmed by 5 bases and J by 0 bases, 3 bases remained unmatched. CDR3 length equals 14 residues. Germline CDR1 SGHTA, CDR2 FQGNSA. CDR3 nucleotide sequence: TGTGCCAGCAGCCCAGGGGGCACCTCCTACGAGCAGTACTTC. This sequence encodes CASSPGGTSYEQYF.

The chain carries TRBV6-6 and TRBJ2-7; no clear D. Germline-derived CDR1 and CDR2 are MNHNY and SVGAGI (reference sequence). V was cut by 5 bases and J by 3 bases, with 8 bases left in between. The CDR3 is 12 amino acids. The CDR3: CASSPSYYEQYF. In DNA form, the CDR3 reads TGTGCCAGCAGTCCCTCTTACTACGAGCAGTACTTC.

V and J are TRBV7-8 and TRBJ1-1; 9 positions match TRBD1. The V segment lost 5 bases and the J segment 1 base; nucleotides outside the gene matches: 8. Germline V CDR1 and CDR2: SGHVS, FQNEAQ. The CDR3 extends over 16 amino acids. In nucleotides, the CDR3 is TGTGCCAGCAGCGCCAAGGGGGGACAGGGGAACACTGAAGCTTTCTTT. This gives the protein CASSAKGGQGNTEAFF.

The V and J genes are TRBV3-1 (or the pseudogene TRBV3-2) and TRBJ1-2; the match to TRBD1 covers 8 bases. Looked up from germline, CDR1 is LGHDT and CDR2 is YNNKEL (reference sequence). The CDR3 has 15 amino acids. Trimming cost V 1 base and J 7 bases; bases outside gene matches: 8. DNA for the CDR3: TGTGCCAGCAGCCAAGGGACAGGGATCGGGGTTGGCTACACCTTC. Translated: CASSQGTGIGVGYTF.

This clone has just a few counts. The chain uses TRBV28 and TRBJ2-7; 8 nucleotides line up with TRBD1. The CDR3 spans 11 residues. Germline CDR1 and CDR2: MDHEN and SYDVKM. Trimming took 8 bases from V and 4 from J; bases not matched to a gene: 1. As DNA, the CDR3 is TGTGCCAGCCAGGGGGCGTACGAGCAGTACTTC. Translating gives CASQGAYEQYF.

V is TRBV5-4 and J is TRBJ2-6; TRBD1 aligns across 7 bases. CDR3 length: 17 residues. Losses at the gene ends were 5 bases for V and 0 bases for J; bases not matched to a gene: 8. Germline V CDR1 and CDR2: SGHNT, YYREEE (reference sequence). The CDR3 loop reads CASSPGTERSGANVLTF. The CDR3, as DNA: TGTGCCAGCAGTCCCGGGACAGAACGCTCTGGGGCCAACGTCCTGACTTTC. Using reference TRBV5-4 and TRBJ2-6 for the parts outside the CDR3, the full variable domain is ETGVTQSPTHLIKTRGQQVTLRCSSQSGHNTVSWYQQALGQGPQFIFQYYREEENGRGNFPPRFSGLQFPNYSSELNVNALELDDSALYLCASSPGTERSGANVLTFGAGSRLTVL.

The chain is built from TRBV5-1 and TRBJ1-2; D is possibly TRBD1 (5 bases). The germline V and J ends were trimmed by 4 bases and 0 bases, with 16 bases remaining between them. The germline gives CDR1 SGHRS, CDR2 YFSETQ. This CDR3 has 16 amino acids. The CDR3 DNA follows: TGCGCCAGCAGCCCCGGGCGACAGACTTCTAACTATGGCTACACCTTC. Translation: CASSPGRQTSNYGYTF.

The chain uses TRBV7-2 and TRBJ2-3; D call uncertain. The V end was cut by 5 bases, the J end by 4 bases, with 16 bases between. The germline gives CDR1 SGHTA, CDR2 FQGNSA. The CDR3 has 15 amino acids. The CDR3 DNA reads TGTGCCAGCAGCCCAGTGGGCAGCTCGGCAGATACGCAGTATTTT. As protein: CASSPVGSSADTQYF.

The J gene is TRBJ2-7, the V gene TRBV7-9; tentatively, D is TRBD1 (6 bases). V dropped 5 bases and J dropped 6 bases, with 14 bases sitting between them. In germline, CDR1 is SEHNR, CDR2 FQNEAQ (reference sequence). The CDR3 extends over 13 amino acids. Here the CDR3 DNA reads TGTGCCAGCAGCCTTAGGGGGACACCCGAGCAGTACTTC. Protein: CASSLRGTPEQYF.

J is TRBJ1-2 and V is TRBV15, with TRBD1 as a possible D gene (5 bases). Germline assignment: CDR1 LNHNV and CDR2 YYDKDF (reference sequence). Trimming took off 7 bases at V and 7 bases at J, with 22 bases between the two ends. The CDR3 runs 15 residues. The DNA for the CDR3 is TGTGCCACCACAGACGGGACTCGGGAAGTGGGTGGCTACACCTTC. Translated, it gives CATTDGTREVGGYTF.

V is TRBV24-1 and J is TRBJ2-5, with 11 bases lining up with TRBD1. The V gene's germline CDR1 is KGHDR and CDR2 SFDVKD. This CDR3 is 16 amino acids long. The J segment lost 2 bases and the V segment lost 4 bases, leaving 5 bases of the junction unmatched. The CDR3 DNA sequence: TGTGCCACCAGTGACGAACGGGACAGGGGGCAAGAGACCCAGTACTTC. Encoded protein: CATSDERDRGQETQYF.

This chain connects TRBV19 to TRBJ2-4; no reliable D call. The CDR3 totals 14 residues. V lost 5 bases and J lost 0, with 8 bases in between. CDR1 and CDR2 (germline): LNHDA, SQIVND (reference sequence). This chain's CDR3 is CASSDTLAKNIQYF. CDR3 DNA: TGTGCCAGTAGTGACACACTAGCCAAAAACATTCAGTACTTC.

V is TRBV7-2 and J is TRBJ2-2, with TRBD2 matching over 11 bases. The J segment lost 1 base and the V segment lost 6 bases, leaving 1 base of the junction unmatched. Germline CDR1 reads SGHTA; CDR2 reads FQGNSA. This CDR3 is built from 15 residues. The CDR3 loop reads CASSLAGGNTGELFF. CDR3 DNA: TGTGCCAGCAGTCTAGCGGGAGGGAACACCGGGGAGCTGTTTTTT.

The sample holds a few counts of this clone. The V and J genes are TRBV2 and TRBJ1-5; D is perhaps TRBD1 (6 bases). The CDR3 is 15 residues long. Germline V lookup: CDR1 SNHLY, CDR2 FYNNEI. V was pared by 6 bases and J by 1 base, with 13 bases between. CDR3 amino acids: CASSVQGRSNQPQHF. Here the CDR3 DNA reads TGTGCCAGCAGCGTACAGGGAAGAAGCAATCAGCCCCAGCATTTT.

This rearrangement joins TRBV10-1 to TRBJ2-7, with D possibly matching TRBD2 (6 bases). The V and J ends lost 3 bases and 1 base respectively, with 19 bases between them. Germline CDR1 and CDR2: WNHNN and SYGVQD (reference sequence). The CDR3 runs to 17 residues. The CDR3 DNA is TGCGCCAGCAGTGAAGATCATATTGCGGGAATGTCCTACGAGCAGTACTTC. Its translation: CASSEDHIAGMSYEQYF.

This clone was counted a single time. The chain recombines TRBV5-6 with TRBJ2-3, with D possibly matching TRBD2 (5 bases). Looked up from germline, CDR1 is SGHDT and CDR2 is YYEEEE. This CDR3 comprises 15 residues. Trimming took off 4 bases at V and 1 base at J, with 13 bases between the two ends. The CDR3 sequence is CASSPSGKGTDTQYF. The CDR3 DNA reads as TGTGCCAGCAGCCCCAGCGGAAAGGGCACAGATACGCAGTATTTT.

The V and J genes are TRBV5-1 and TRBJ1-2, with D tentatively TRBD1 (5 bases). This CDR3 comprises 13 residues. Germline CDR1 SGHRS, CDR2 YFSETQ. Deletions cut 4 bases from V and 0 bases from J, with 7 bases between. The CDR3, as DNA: TGCGCCAGCAGCAGGACAACTAACTATGGCTACACCTTC. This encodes CASSRTTNYGYTF.